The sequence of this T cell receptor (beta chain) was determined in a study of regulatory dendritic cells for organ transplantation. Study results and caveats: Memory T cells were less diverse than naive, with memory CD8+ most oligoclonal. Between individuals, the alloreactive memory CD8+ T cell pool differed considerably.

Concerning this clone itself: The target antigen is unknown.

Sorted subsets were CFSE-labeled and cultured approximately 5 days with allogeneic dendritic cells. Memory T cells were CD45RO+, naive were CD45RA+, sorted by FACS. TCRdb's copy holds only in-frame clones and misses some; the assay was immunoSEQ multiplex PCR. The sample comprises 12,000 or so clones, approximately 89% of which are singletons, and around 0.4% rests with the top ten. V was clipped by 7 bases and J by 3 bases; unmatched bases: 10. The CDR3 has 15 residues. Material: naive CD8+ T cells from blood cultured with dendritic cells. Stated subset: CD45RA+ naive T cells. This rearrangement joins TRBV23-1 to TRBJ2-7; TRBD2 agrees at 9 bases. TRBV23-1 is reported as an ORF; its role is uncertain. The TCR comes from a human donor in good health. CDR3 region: CASTKEATSGYEQYF. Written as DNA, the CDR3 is TGCGCCAGCACCAAAGAGGCGACTAGCGGCTACGAGCAGTACTTC.